In this sample, the clone carrying this T cell receptor beta chain turned up many times. Its antigen is as yet unknown. TCR beta CDR3 region amplification was performed from RNA transcripts. A first-round RT-PCR of the TCR CDR3 used the HTBI primer set. TCRdb re-called the multiplex PCR reads through MiXCR, storing one row per CDR3 protein. Of some 370,000 distinct CDR3 sequences in the sample, more than 12% were seen once. The data originate from a study of T cells in Graves' hyperthyroidism and ophthalmopathy. Study outcomes and limitations: Before onset, ophthalmopathy was predicted by the model a median approximately 6.7 months earlier. Expanded thyroid clonotypes (above 0.001) were mostly also found in blood. Researchers report that a 13 V-J model separated ophthalmopathy from stable hyperthyroidism.

V was trimmed by 0 bases and J by 5 bases, leaving 5 bases between them. This CDR3 spans 11 amino acids. CDR1 and CDR2 (germline): GTSNPN, SVGIG (reference sequence). Sequencing input: blood. The V call is TRBV30, the J call TRBJ2-7; D gene uncertain. This clonotype was obtained from a man aged 50 to 60 with Graves' ophthalmopathy. The DNA for the CDR3 is TGTGCCTGGAGTGTCGGGCACGAGCAGTACTTC. Its translation is CAWSVGHEQYF. Full variable domain (rest looked up from reference TRBV30 and TRBJ2-7): SQTIHQWPATLVQPVGSPLSLECTVEGTSNPNLYWYRQAAGRGLQLLFYSVGIGQISSEVPQNLSASRPQDRQFILSSKKLLLSDSGFYLCAWSVGHEQYFGPGTRLTVT.